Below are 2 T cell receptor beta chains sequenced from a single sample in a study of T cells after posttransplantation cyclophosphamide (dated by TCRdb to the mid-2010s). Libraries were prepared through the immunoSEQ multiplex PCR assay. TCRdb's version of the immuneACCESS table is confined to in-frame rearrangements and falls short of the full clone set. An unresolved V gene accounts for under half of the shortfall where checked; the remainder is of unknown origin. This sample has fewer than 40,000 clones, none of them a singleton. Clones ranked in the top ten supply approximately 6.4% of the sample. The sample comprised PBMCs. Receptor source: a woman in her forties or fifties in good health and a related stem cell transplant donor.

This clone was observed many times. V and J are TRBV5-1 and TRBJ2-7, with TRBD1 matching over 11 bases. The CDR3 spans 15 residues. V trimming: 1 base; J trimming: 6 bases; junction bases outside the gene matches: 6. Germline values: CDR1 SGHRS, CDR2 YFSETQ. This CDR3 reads CASSLYGTGGAEQYF. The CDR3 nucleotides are TGCGCCAGCAGCTTGTATGGGACAGGGGGGGCCGAGCAGTACTTC.

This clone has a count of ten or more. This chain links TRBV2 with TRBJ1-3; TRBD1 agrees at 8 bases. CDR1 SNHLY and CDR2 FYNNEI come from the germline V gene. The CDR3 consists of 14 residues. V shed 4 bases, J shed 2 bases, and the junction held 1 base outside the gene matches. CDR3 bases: TGTGCCAGCAGTGGGACAGGGACTGGAAACACCATATATTTT. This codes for CASSGTGTGNTIYF.